Each of the 16 T cell receptor beta chains below was sequenced from the same sample in a study of T-cell reconstitution after alpha-beta-depleted transplantation in children. Molecular barcoding with unique molecular identifiers was used for the TCRbeta library. TCRdb recomputed calls from the PCR reads with MiXCR, one row per CDR3 protein. This table holds 800,000 to 1,000,000 distinct CDR3 sequences, about 29% found once. The sample consisted of PBMCs, mostly from graft donor cells, taken 360 days after TCRalphabeta/CD19-depleted stem cell transplant. The receptors shown here come from a boy under two years old who had a stem cell transplant for SCID, so the T cells may come from the graft donor.

V gene TRBV20-1 combines with J gene TRBJ2-7; the match to TRBD2 covers 13 bases. CDR1 and CDR2 from the germline V gene are DFQATT and SNEGSKA (reference sequence). CDR3 length equals 13 residues. V dropped 6 bases and J dropped 7; count of bases not matched to a gene: 6. The CDR3 reads CSADPGLAGEQYF. The CDR3 nucleotides are TGCAGTGCGGACCCGGGACTAGCGGGAGAGCAGTACTTC.

This chain uses TRBV10-3 with TRBJ1-3; no clear D gene. This CDR3 is built from 16 residues. Looked up from germline, CDR1 is ENHRY and CDR2 is SYGVKD. Deletions cut 3 bases from V and 0 bases from J, with 12 bases between. CDR3 sequence reads: CAISERKVLSGNTIYF. CDR3 nucleotide sequence: TGTGCCATCAGTGAAAGAAAGGTACTCTCTGGAAACACCATATATTTT.

This chain links TRBV29-1 with TRBJ2-1; 10 bases agree with TRBD1. The J segment lost 9 bases and the V segment lost 8 bases, leaving 10 bases of the junction unmatched. This CDR3 comprises 13 residues. Looked up from germline, CDR1 is SQVTM and CDR2 is ANQGSEA. CDR3 bases: TGCAGCACCCGACAGGGGGCGGGGGGTGAGCAGTTCTTC. Encoded protein: CSTRQGAGGEQFF.

This clonotype was seen more than once but under ten times. V gene TRBV7-6 combines with J gene TRBJ2-7, with 8 bases fitting TRBD1. Per the germline V gene, CDR1 is SGHVS and CDR2 is FNYEAQ. CDR3 length: 15 residues. J lost 1 base, V lost 5 bases, and 7 bases had no gene match. The CDR3 sequence: CASSRTGKPSYEQYF. Written as DNA, the CDR3 is TGTGCCAGCAGCCGGACAGGGAAGCCATCCTACGAGCAGTACTTC.

This clonotype was recorded a few times. The chain joins TRBV20-1 to TRBJ2-1; D assignment may be TRBD1 or TRBD2 (7 bases each). The V end was cut by 6 bases, the J end by 0 bases, with 18 bases between. CDR1 and CDR2 (germline): DFQATT, SNEGSKA (reference sequence). The CDR3 sequence is 16 residues long. The CDR3 here is CSALSRGGSSYNEQFF. The CDR3 nucleotides read TGCAGTGCGCTCTCCAGGGGGGGGAGCTCCTACAATGAGCAGTTCTTC.

The genes are TRBV6-5 and TRBJ2-3; TRBD2 is a possible D gene (7 bases). Per germline, CDR1 MNHEY and CDR2 SVGAGI. CDR3 length: 15 amino acids. V was trimmed by 4 bases and J by 10 bases, leaving 21 bases between them. CDR3 DNA: TGTGCCAGCAGTTGGAGGGGGGGGGGAGTTCTTGCGCAGTATTTT. It yields the protein CASSWRGGGVLAQYF.

The V call is TRBV7-6, the J call TRBJ1-6; D unclear. The germline V gene has CDR1 SGHVS and CDR2 FNYEAQ. Trimming took 1 base from V and 13 from J, leaving 17 bases between them. The CDR3 loop spans 15 amino acids. CDR3 nucleotides: TGTGCCAGCAGCTTAGAGAGGGAATTTTTGTCTCCCCTCCACTTT. Translation: CASSLEREFLSPLHF.

This chain uses TRBV7-9 with TRBJ2-3; 12 nucleotides line up with TRBD2. Germline V lookup: CDR1 SEHNR, CDR2 FQNEAQ (reference sequence). With V trimmed by 5 bases and J by 2 bases, 5 bases remained unmatched. The CDR3 length is 16 residues. Here the CDR3 reads CASSTLAGGNTDTQYF. The DNA for the CDR3 is TGTGCCAGCAGCACCCTAGCGGGGGGGAACACAGATACGCAGTATTTT. The whole variable domain, remainder taken from reference TRBV7-9 and TRBJ2-3, is DTGVSQNPRHKITKRGQNVTFRCDPISEHNRLYWYRQTLGQGPEFLTYFQNEAQLEKSRLLSDRFSAERPKGSFSTLEIQRTEQGDSAMYLCASSTLAGGNTDTQYFGPGTRLTVL.

This clonotype was seen many times. The gene calls are TRBV20-1 and TRBJ2-1; 7 bases align to TRBD1. The CDR3 consists of 14 residues. The germline CDR1 and CDR2 sequences are DFQATT and SNEGSKA (reference sequence). V lost 7 bases, J lost 3 bases, and 9 bases stayed unmatched. The CDR3: CSVLTGPHYNEQFF. CDR3 coding DNA: TGCAGTGTACTGACAGGGCCCCACTACAATGAGCAGTTCTTC.

The genes are TRBV7-9 and TRBJ1-1; possible D gene TRBD1, 6 bases. Germline V gene lookup returns CDR1 SEHNR and CDR2 FQNEAQ (reference sequence). Trimming removed 5 bases at V and 0 bases at J, with 16 bases between. The CDR3 is 16 residues long. CDR3 residues: CASSPPGGSMNTEAFF. CDR3 nucleotide sequence: TGTGCCAGCAGCCCCCCTGGGGGCTCCATGAACACTGAAGCTTTCTTT.

The genes are TRBV6-1 and TRBJ2-3; possible D gene TRBD2, 6 bases. The germline V and J ends were trimmed by 7 bases and 0 bases, with 14 bases remaining between them. The germline V gene has CDR1 MNHNS and CDR2 SASEGT. The CDR3 has 15 amino acids. Here the CDR3 DNA reads TGTGCCAGCACCTTTTTCGGGGGTAGCACAGATACGCAGTATTTT. It yields the protein CASTFFGGSTDTQYF.

This clonotype was seen many times. V usage is TRBV7-2 and J usage is TRBJ2-1, with a tentative D call TRBD2 (5 bases). Looked up from germline, CDR1 is SGHTA and CDR2 is FQGNSA. The CDR3 covers 14 residues. V dropped 4 bases and J dropped 5 bases, with 12 bases sitting between them. The CDR3 DNA sequence: TGTGCCAGCAGCTCCTGGCGGGTAAACAATGAGCAGTTCTTC. Its protein product is CASSSWRVNNEQFF.

This chain uses TRBV12-3 or TRBV12-4 with TRBJ2-1; D is ambiguous. The CDR3 is made up of 15 amino acids. The V end lost 5 bases, the J end lost 0 bases, and 11 bases lay between the germline ends. The CDR3 protein is CASSHTSPSYNEQFF. CDR3 DNA: TGTGCCAGCAGTCACACAAGCCCCTCCTACAATGAGCAGTTCTTC.

This clonotype has a handful of counts. V and J are TRBV6-6 and TRBJ2-2; possibly TRBD2 for D (5 bases). Germline loops: CDR1 MNHNY, CDR2 SVGAGI (reference sequence). The CDR3 has 13 residues. V lost 6 bases, J lost 5 bases, and 10 bases lay in between. CDR3 sequence reads: CASRPGKTGELFF. CDR3 sequence (DNA): TGTGCCAGCAGACCCGGGAAGACCGGGGAGCTGTTTTTT.

Here the CDR3 reads CASSDSGQGPVDNQPQHF. CDR3 coding DNA: TGTGCCAGCAGTGATTCGGGACAGGGGCCTGTTGACAATCAGCCCCAGCATTTT. The chain links TRBV2 to TRBJ1-5; 10 positions match TRBD1. Trimming took 3 bases from V and 3 from J; bases not matched to a gene: 11. This CDR3 is built from 18 residues. Germline CDR1 reads SNHLY; CDR2 reads FYNNEI.

A few counts support this clonotype. This sequence joins TRBV28 and TRBJ1-3; D possibly corresponds to TRBD1 (5 bases). Germline V gene data show CDR1 as MDHEN and CDR2 as SYDVKM. The CDR3 is 14 amino acids. V dropped 9 bases and J dropped 2 bases, with 14 bases sitting between them. CDR3 region: CASKGRGTGNTIYF. The CDR3 DNA sequence: TGTGCCAGTAAGGGGAGGGGAACTGGAAACACCATATATTTT.